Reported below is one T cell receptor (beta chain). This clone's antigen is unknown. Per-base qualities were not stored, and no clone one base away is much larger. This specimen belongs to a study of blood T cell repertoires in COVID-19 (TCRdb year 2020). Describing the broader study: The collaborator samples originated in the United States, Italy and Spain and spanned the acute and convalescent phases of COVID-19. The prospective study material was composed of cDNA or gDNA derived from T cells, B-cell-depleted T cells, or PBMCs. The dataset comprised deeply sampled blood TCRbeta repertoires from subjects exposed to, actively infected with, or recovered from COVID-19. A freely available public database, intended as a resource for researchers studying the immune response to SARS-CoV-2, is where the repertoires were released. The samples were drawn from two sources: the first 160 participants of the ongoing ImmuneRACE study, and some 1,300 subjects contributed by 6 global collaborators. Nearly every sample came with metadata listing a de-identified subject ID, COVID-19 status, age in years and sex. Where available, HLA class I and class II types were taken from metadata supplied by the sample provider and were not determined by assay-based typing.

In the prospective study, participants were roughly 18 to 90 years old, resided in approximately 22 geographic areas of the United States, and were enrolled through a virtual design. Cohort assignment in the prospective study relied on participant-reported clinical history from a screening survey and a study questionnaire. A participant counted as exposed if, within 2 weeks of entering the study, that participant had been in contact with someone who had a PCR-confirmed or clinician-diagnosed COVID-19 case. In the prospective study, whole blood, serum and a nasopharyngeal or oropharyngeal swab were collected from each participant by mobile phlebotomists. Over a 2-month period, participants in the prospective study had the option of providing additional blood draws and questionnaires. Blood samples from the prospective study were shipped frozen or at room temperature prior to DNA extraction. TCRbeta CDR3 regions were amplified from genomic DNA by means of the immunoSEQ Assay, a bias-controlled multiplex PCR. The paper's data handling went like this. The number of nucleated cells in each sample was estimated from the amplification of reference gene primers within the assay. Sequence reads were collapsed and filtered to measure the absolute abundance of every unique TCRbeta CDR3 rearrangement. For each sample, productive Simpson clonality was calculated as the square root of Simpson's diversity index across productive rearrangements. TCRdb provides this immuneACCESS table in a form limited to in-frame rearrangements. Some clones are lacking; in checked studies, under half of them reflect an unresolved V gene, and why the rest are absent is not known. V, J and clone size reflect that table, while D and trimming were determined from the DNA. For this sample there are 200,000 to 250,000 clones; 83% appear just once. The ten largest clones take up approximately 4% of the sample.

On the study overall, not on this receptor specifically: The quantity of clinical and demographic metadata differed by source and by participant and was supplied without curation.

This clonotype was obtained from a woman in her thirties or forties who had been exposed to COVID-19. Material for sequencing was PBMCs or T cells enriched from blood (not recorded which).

The CDR3 amino acid sequence is: CASTPLAGITDTQYF. Read as DNA, the sequence is TGTGCCAGCACGCCGCTAGCGGGAATCACAGATACGCAGTATTTT. Rearrangement joined TRBV7-8 to TRBJ2-3; 9 bases in between match TRBD2. The CDR3 sequence holds 15 residues, the cysteine and phenylalanine included. Only CDR3 DNA is held: 45 bases, read in frame from base 1. Compared with germline, V lacks 7 bases and J lacks 2 bases; bases without a gene match: 7. Reading the germline V gene gives CDR1 SGHVS and CDR2 FQNEAQ. Reference TRBV7-8 and TRBJ2-3 genes cover what lies past the CDR3, so the full variable domain is GAGVSQSPRYKVAKRGQDVALRCDPISGHVSLFWYQQALGQGPEFLTYFQNEAQLDKSGLPSDRFFAERPEGSVSTLKIQRTQQEDSAVYLCASTPLAGITDTQYFGPGTRLTVL.